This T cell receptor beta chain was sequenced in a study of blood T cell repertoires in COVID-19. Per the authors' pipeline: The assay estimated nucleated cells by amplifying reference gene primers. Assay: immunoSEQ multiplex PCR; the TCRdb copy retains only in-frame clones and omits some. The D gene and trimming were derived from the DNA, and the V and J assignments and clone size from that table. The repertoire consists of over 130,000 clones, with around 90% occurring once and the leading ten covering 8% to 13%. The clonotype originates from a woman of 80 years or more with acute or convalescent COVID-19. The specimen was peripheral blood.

The CDR3 DNA reads as TGTGCCAGCAGCCCCCAAGACAGGAGCCTGGGCACCATATATTTT. It is translated as CASSPQDRSLGTIYF. The rearrangement links TRBV5-4 to TRBJ1-3, with D tentatively TRBD1 (6 bases). This CDR3 spans 15 amino acids. The V and J ends lost 4 bases and 9 bases respectively, with 20 bases between them. From germline, CDR1 is SGHNT and CDR2 YYREEE (reference sequence).